This T cell receptor (beta chain) derives from a study of T cell repertoires in cytomegalovirus infection. Looking at the study overall: Indicated by public TCR beta signatures were CMV infection and matching HLA type.

TCRdb itself ran the reads through MiXCR, one entry per CDR3 protein. Among roughly 720,000 distinct CDR3 sequences listed, less than 40% were seen once. With regard to this clonotype: Its specificity is not known.

This CDR3 is 13 amino acids long. The V and J ends lost 0 bases and 6 bases respectively, with 6 bases between them. Germline assignment: CDR1 SGDLS and CDR2 YYNGEE. Study-wide results and limits: Cumulated frequencies of public TCR beta families served to identify carriers of CMV plus the relevant HLA. Within the response measured ex vivo, HLA-C-restricted CMV-specific TCR beta clonotypes were dominant.

The origin of this receptor is a human donor in good health (CMV status not recorded). Some clones in this sample may be carry-over from other donors' samples. This rearrangement joins TRBV9 to TRBJ2-2; D is unclear. The sequenced sample consisted of PBMCs. The CDR3 is CASSVDRAGELFF. Written as DNA, the CDR3 is TGTGCCAGCAGCGTAGACCGGGCCGGGGAGCTGTTTTTT.